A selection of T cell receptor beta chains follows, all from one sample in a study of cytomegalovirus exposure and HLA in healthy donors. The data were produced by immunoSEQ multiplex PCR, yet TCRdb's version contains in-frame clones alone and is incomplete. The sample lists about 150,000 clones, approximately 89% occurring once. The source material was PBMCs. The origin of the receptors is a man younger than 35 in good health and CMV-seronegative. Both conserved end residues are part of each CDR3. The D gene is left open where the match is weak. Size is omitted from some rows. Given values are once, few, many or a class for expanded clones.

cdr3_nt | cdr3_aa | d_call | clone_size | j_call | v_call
TGTGCCAGCAGCTTAAGCGGGGGGGCACAGGAGCAGTTCTTC | CASSLSGGAQEQFF | TRBD2 | NA | TRBJ2-1 | TRBV5-6
TGTGCCATCAGTGAGTCGACAGGCACAGATACGCAGTATTTT | CAISESTGTDTQYF | NA | NA | TRBJ2-3 | TRBV10-3
TGTGCCAGCAGCAAAACAGGGGCCCACGAGCAGTACTTC | CASSKTGAHEQYF | TRBD1 | NA | TRBJ2-7 | TRBV7-2
TGTGCAAACCGGGCACGGGAAGGCTACACCTTC | CANRAREGYTF | NA | once | TRBJ1-2 | TRBV7-8
TGTGCCAGCAGCCAAGACAGGTTTGGGTTGAACACTGAAGCTTTCTTT | CASSQDRFGLNTEAFF | NA | NA | TRBJ1-1 | TRBV4-2
TGCGCCAGCAGCCCAACTAGCACAGATACGCAGTATTTT | CASSPTSTDTQYF | NA | NA | TRBJ2-3 | TRBV5-1
TGCGCCAGCAGCCCCGGCCCGGGACAGTCTAATGAAAAACTGTTTTTT | CASSPGPGQSNEKLFF | TRBD1 | NA | TRBJ1-4 | TRBV5-1
TGCGCCAGCAGCCAAGCCCAGGGAATTGGGACCCAGTACTTC | CASSQAQGIGTQYF | NA | NA | TRBJ2-5 | TRBV4-1
TGTGCCAGCAGTCGACTGACAGGGGGCGCCTCCAATGAAAAACTGTTTTTT | CASSRLTGGASNEKLFF | TRBD1 | NA | TRBJ1-4 | TRBV5-4
TGTGCCAGCAGCTTGGCCGCGGGAGGGCGTTCCAATACGCAGTATTTT | CASSLAAGGRSNTQYF | TRBD2 | NA | TRBJ2-3 | TRBV5-6
TGTGCCAGTAGTTCCACAGGGGTTTACTCCTACGAGCAGTACTTC | CASSSTGVYSYEQYF | TRBD1 | once | TRBJ2-7 | TRBV19
TGTGCCAGCAGCTCCTGGGGACAGGGTGGTCAGCCCCAGCATTTT | CASSSWGQGGQPQHF | TRBD1 | NA | TRBJ1-5 | TRBV7-8
TGTGCCAGCAGTGCGAGGCAGGGGAACACTGAAGCTTTCTTT | CASSARQGNTEAFF | NA | NA | TRBJ1-1 | TRBV2
TGTGCCAGCAGCGGTGGAGGGGCAGGTAATCAGCCCCAGCATTTT | CASSGGGAGNQPQHF | NA | once | TRBJ1-5 | TRBV9
TGTGCCAGCAGCGTAGGTCCGGTTGTGGTGAACACCGGGGAGCTGTTTTTT | CASSVGPVVVNTGELFF | NA | NA | TRBJ2-2 | TRBV9
TGTGCCAGCAGCTCAATCGCACAGGCCCGGGCTAATTCACCCCTCCACTTT | CASSSIAQARANSPLHF | NA | once | TRBJ1-6 | TRBV5-6
TGTGCCAGCTCACCCCAGGGAGGGGACTATGGCTACACCTTC | CASSPQGGDYGYTF | NA | NA | TRBJ1-2 | TRBV18
TGTGCCAGCAGCTTAGATCTTGCTACGGGCGGGGGAGAGACCCAGTACTTC | CASSLDLATGGGETQYF | TRBD2 | NA | TRBJ2-5 | TRBV11-2
TGTGCCAGTAGTATCGGCGGGGGGAGAGATACGCAGTATTTT | CASSIGGGRDTQYF | TRBD2 | NA | TRBJ2-3 | TRBV19
TGTGCCAGCAGCTTTGCTAGCTTCTACGAGCAGTACTTC | CASSFASFYEQYF | NA | NA | TRBJ2-7 | TRBV5-6
TGTGCCAGCTCACCGGCCACAGGTTCGAACACTGAAGCTTTCTTT | CASSPATGSNTEAFF | NA | NA | TRBJ1-1 | TRBV18
TGTGCCAGCAGCGACCGGACTAGCGGGCTTTACAATGAGCAGTTCTTC | CASSDRTSGLYNEQFF | NA | NA | TRBJ2-1 | TRBV21-1
TGTGCCACCAGGAAGACAGGGGGTGGCTACGAGCAGTACTTC | CATRKTGGGYEQYF | TRBD1 | NA | TRBJ2-7 | TRBV15
TGTGCCAGCAGCTTTGCGGGACTAGCGGGGGGCACCGGGGAGCTGTTTTTT | CASSFAGLAGGTGELFF | TRBD2 | NA | TRBJ2-2 | TRBV7-8
TGTGCCAGCAGCCCCCGACTAGCGGGGGGACACAATGAGCAGTTCTTC | CASSPRLAGGHNEQFF | TRBD2 | NA | TRBJ2-1 | TRBV9
TGCGCCAGCAGCTTAGGGCGGGCCTCCGAGCAGTACTTC | CASSLGRASEQYF | NA | NA | TRBJ2-7 | TRBV5-1
TGTGCCAGCAGTTCTTTAGGGACAGCCTCCTACGAGCAGTACTTC | CASSSLGTASYEQYF | TRBD1 | NA | TRBJ2-7 | TRBV2
TGTGCCAGCAGCTTTCGAAGGGAAGGACTTCAGCCCCAGCATTTT | CASSFRREGLQPQHF | NA | NA | TRBJ1-5 | TRBV5-7
TGTGCCACCAGCAGAGATTCAGGGCCCGAGCAGTACTTC | CATSRDSGPEQYF | NA | NA | TRBJ2-7 | TRBV15
TGTGCCAGCAACCCAGGGGGCTCTGGGGCCAACGTCCTGACTTTC | CASNPGGSGANVLTF | TRBD1 | NA | TRBJ2-6 | TRBV6-1
TGTGCCAGCAGTGGGAGCTCCAATGAGCAGTTCTTC | CASSGSSNEQFF | NA | NA | TRBJ2-1 | TRBV6-1
TGCGCCAGCAGCACACAGGCGAACACTGAAGCTTTCTTT | CASSTQANTEAFF | NA | NA | TRBJ1-1 | TRBV5-1
TGTGCCAGCAGTGAACTAGCGGGGTGGAATGAGCAGTTCTTC | CASSELAGWNEQFF | TRBD2 | NA | TRBJ2-1 | TRBV6-1
TGTGCCAGCAACGGACCCCTCATTCTGGGGGCCACTGAAGCTTTCTTT | CASNGPLILGATEAFF | NA | NA | TRBJ1-1 | TRBV9
TGTGCCAGCGACAACTCACCTCCCGGGACACCCCCCTACAATGAGCAGTTCTTC | CASDNSPPGTPPYNEQFF | NA | NA | TRBJ2-1 | TRBV9
TGTGCCAGCTCCCCAACTAGCGGGGGTACCTACGAGCAGTACTTC | CASSPTSGGTYEQYF | TRBD2 | NA | TRBJ2-7 | TRBV18
TGTGCCTGGGATAGGGGGCAAGAGACCCAGTACTTC | CAWDRGQETQYF | NA | NA | TRBJ2-5 | TRBV30
TGTGCCTGGAGTCTTGGAGGGATCGGGGGTAACACCATATATTTT | CAWSLGGIGGNTIYF | NA | NA | TRBJ1-3 | TRBV30
TGTGCCATCAGTGAGTCGTATGAAGCTTTCTTT | CAISESYEAFF | NA | NA | TRBJ1-1 | TRBV10-3
TGTGCCAGCAGTTTATCTAGCGGGGGGGCCGTGACTAATGAGCAGTTCTTC | CASSLSSGGAVTNEQFF | TRBD2 | NA | TRBJ2-1 | TRBV27
TGTGCCAGCTCCCAAGGACAGTCCGCCTACGAGCAGTACTTC | CASSQGQSAYEQYF | NA | NA | TRBJ2-7 | TRBV18
TGCGCCAGCAGCACCGGGACAGGTGGAAACACCATATATTTT | CASSTGTGGNTIYF | TRBD1 | once | TRBJ1-3 | TRBV5-1
TGTGCCAGCAGAGGAGCCCGAGGTGATAGGGGTAACATTCAGTACTTC | CASRGARGDRGNIQYF | NA | NA | TRBJ2-4 | TRBV6-6
TGTGCCACAGGGGAAGGAAACACCATATATTTT | CATGEGNTIYF | NA | NA | TRBJ1-3 | TRBV10-3
TGTGCCAGCAGCTTATGGATCCGAGGGGGCACTGAAAAACTGTTTTTT | CASSLWIRGGTEKLFF | TRBD1 | NA | TRBJ1-4 | TRBV11-2
TGTGCCAGCAGCAAACTAGCGGGAGCAGGAAACATTCAGTACTTC | CASSKLAGAGNIQYF | TRBD2 | NA | TRBJ2-4 | TRBV7-6
TGTGCCAGCAGTTACTCGGAGGGCTATGGCTACACCTTC | CASSYSEGYGYTF | NA | few | TRBJ1-2 | TRBV6-5
TGTGCCAGCAGTACTCCGGGAGGAGTTACCCAGTACTTC | CASSTPGGVTQYF | TRBD2 | NA | TRBJ2-5 | TRBV6-5
TGTGCCAGCACCGGCGGGGACCCCACAGATACGCAGTATTTT | CASTGGDPTDTQYF | NA | NA | TRBJ2-3 | TRBV9
TGTGCCAGCAGTGATGTAGCGGGAGTGTCCGATGAGCAGTTCTTC | CASSDVAGVSDEQFF | TRBD2 | NA | TRBJ2-1 | TRBV25-1
TGTGCCAGCAGCGAGGGGCCCACCTTCACAGATACGCAGTATTTT | CASSEGPTFTDTQYF | NA | NA | TRBJ2-3 | TRBV9
TGTGCCAGCAGCGCTCTAGGGGCAATAGATACGCAGTATTTT | CASSALGAIDTQYF | NA | NA | TRBJ2-3 | TRBV9